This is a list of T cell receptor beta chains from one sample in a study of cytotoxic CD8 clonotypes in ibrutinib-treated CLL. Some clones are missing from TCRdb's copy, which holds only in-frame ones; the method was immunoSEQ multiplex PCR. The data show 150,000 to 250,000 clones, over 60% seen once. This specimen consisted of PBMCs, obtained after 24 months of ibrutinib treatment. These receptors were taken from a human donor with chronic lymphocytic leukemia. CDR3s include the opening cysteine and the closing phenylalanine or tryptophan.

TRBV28	CASSLRPGDYTDTQYF
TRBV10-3	CAISGASGNTGELFF
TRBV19	CASSIGTGVTDTQYF
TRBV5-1	CASSLTVLQETQYF
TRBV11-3	CASSLGTEQFF
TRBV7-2	CASSPDRSYEQYF
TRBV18	CASSPPSAYNEQFF
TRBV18	CASSPTLAAGANVLTF
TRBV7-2	CASGKRDGGGTEAFF
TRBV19	CASSIPGLGSNNYGYTF
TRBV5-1	CASRPGVSGTEAFF
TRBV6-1	CASSFTPIGYTF
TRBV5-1	CASSLWAGSDEQFF
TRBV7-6	CASSLEAGDQPQHF
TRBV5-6	CASSLAGADHSPLHF
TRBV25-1	CASGVPGYDTEAFF
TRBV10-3	CAISEGRGQFNNEQFF
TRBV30	CAWSTQGDQPQHF
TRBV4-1	CASSQDRGPNTQHF
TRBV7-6	CASRTSVFSYEQYF
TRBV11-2	CASSLGRNTEAFF
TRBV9	CASSVGPGPQETQYF
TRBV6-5	CASTEDKYTQYF
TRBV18	CASSRGGGNQPQHF
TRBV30	CAWSVRPTDTQYF
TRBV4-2	CASSNRGGELFF
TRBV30	CAWSREGRLDTQYF